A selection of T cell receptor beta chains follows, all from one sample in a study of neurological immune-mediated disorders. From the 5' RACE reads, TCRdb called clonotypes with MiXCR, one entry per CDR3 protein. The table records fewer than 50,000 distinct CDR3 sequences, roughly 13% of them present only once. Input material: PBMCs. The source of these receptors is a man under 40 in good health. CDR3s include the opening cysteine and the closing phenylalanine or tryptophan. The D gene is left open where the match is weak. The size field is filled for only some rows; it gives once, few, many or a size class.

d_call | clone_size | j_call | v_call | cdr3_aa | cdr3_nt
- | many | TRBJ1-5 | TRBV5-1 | CASSLGDKDDQPQHF | TGCGCCAGCAGCTTGGGTGACAAGGATGATCAGCCCCAGCATTTT
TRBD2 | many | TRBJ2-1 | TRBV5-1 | CASSSLLAGANDEQFF | TGCGCCAGCAGCTCGCTACTAGCGGGAGCCAACGATGAGCAGTTCTTC
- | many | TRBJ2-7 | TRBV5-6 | CASSTRSGPYEQYF | TGTGCCAGCAGCACCCGTTCTGGTCCCTACGAGCAGTACTTC
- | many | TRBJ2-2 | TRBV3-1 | CASSQPSSAGELFF | TGTGCCAGCAGCCAACCTAGCTCCGCCGGGGAGCTGTTTTTT
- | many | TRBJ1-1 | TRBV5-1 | CASSLANGMNTEAFF | TGCGCCAGCAGCTTGGCCAATGGGATGAACACTGAAGCTTTCTTT
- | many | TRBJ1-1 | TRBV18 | CASSEEIMNTEAFF | TGTGCCAGCTCAGAGGAGATAATGAACACTGAAGCTTTCTTT
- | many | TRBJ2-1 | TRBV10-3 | CAISEFGGNANEQFF | TGTGCCATCAGTGAGTTTGGCGGGAATGCCAATGAGCAGTTCTTC
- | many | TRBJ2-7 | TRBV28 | CASSPTLLPQFEQYF | TGTGCCAGCAGTCCAACCCTATTACCTCAGTTTGAGCAGTACTTC
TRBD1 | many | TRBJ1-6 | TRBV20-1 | CSAMDDRASPLHF | TGCAGTGCTATGGATGACAGGGCTTCACCCCTCCACTTT
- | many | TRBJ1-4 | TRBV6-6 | CASRTQGDEKLFF | TGTGCCAGCAGAACACAGGGCGACGAAAAACTGTTTTTT
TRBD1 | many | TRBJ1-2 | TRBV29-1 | CSVDLTGVGDGYTF | TGCAGCGTTGACTTAACAGGGGTCGGGGATGGCTACACCTTC
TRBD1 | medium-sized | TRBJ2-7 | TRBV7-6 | CASSLRTGYYEQYF | TGTGCCAGCAGCCTCCGGACAGGATACTACGAGCAGTACTTC
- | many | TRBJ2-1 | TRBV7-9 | CASSSPSGGARYNEQFF | TGTGCCAGCAGCTCTCCCAGCGGCGGGGCCCGTTACAATGAGCAGTTCTTC
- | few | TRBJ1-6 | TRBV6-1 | CASSEGQAYNSPLHF | TGTGCCAGCAGTGAGGGTCAGGCTTATAATTCACCCCTCCACTTT
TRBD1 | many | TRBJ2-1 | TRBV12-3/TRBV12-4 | CASSRGGSTYNEQFF | TGTGCCAGCAGTCGAGGGGGCTCTACCTACAATGAGCAGTTCTTC
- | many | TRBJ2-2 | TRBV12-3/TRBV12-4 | CASSHGVSNTGELFF | TGTGCCAGCAGCCACGGGGTCTCGAACACCGGGGAGCTGTTTTTT
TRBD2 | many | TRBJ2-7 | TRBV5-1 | CASSLGGLGVYEQYF | TGCGCCAGCAGCTTGGGAGGACTAGGGGTCTACGAGCAGTACTTC
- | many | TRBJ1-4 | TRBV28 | CASSHSHTNEKLFF | TGTGCCAGCAGTCACAGCCACACTAATGAAAAACTGTTTTTT
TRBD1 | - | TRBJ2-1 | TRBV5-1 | CVSSLRQGPYNEQFF | TGTGTCAGCAGCCTGCGACAGGGGCCCTACAATGAGCAGTTCTTC
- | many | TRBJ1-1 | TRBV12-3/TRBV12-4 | CASRTGKANTEAFF | TGTGCCAGCAGAACCGGTAAGGCGAACACTGAAGCTTTCTTT
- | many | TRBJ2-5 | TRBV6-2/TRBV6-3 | CASTRGSGGETQYF | TGTGCCAGCACCCGCGGGTCGGGGGGCGAGACCCAGTACTTC
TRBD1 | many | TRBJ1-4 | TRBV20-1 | CSARDWDRGREKLFF | TGCAGTGCTAGAGACTGGGACAGGGGCCGTGAAAAACTGTTTTTT
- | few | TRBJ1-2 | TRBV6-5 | CASSYSYSRNYGYTF | TGTGCCAGCAGTTACTCGTATTCCAGAAACTATGGCTACACCTTC
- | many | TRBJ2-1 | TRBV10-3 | CAISGAEREYNEQFF | TGTGCCATCAGTGGAGCGGAAAGGGAATACAATGAGCAGTTCTTC
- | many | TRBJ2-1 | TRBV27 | CASSTAYNEQFF | TGTGCCAGCAGTACCGCCTACAATGAGCAGTTCTTC
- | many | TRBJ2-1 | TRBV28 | CASSFLYNEQFF | TGTGCCAGCAGTTTCCTCTACAATGAGCAGTTCTTC
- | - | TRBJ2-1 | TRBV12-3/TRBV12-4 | CASLGTYNEQFF | TGTGCCAGCCTAGGGACTTACAATGAGCAGTTCTTC
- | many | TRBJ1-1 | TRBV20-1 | CSARAGRLNTEAFF | TGCAGTGCTAGAGCCGGGCGATTGAACACTGAAGCTTTCTTT
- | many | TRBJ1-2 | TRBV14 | CASSPRAVTYGYTF | TGTGCCAGCAGCCCCCGGGCCGTGACTTATGGCTACACCTTC
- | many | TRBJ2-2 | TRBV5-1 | CASSLVGGTGELFF | TGCGCCAGCAGCTTGGTTGGCGGCACCGGGGAGCTGTTTTTT
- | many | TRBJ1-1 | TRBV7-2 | CASSSGLILNTEAFF | TGTGCCAGCAGCTCCGGGCTGATCCTGAACACTGAAGCTTTCTTT
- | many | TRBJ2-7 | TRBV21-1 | CASSKRGPRHYEQYF | TGTGCCAGCAGCAAGCGCGGGCCGAGGCACTACGAGCAGTACTTC
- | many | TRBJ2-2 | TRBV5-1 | CASSLGYGTGELFF | TGCGCCAGCAGCTTGGGATACGGCACCGGGGAGCTGTTTTTT
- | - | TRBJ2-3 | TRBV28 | CASSFPTDTQYF | TGTGCCAGCAGTTTCCCCACAGATACGCAGTATTTT
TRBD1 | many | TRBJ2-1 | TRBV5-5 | CASSQDGTGWNEQFF | TGTGCCAGCAGCCAGGATGGGACAGGGTGGAATGAGCAGTTCTTC
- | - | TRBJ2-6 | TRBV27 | CASSAFSNGANVLTF | TGTGCCAGCAGTGCCTTTAGTAATGGGGCCAACGTCCTGACTTTC
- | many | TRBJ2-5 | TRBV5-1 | CASSRGSKETQYF | TGCGCCAGCAGCCGTGGGTCAAAAGAGACCCAGTACTTC
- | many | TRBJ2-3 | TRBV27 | CASREGDTQYF | TGTGCCAGCAGGGAAGGAGATACGCAGTATTTT
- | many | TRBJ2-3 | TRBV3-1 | CASSQAPTDTQYF | TGTGCCAGCAGCCAAGCCCCCACAGATACGCAGTATTTT
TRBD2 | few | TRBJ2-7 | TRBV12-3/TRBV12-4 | CASSDIYSGREHEQYF | TGTGCCAGCAGCGATATATACAGCGGGAGGGAGCACGAGCAGTACTTC
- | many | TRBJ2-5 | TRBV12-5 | CASGLGFETQYF | TGTGCTAGTGGTTTGGGGTTCGAGACCCAGTACTTC
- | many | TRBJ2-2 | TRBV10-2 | CASWRETGELFF | TGCGCCAGTTGGAGAGAAACCGGGGAGCTGTTTTTT
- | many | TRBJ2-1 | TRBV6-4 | CASSDSGRQGNEQFF | TGTGCCAGCAGTGACTCAGGACGCCAGGGCAATGAGCAGTTCTTC
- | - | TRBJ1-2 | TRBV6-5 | CASSYEGHRSSYGYTF | TGTGCCAGCAGTTACGAGGGACACAGATCTTCCTATGGCTACACCTTC
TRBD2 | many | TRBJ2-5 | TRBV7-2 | CASSFGLAGGRNQETQYF | TGTGCCAGCAGCTTTGGACTAGCGGGAGGCCGAAACCAAGAGACCCAGTACTTC
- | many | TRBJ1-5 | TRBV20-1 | CSARGYSNQPQHF | TGCAGTGCTAGAGGGTATAGCAATCAGCCCCAGCATTTT
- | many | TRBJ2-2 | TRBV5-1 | CASSSYTGELFF | TGCGCCAGCAGTAGTTACACCGGGGAGCTGTTTTTT
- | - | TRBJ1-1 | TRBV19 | CASTGSTFMNTEAFF | TGTGCCAGTACTGGTTCCACATTCATGAACACTGAAGCTTTCTTT
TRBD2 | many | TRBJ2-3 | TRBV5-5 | CASSFRLVTGGGTDTQYF | TGTGCCAGCAGCTTCCGCCTCGTGACGGGGGGGGGCACAGATACGCAGTATTTT
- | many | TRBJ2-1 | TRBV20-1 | CSAIYIDNEQFF | TGCAGTGCTATTTACATAGACAATGAGCAGTTCTTC
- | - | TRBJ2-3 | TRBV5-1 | CASSFFGGHADTQYF | TGCGCCAGCAGCTTTTTCGGGGGGCACGCAGATACGCAGTATTTT
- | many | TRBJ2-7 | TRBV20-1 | CSARDFLSYEQYF | TGCAGTGCCAGGGACTTCCTCTCCTACGAGCAGTACTTC